This T cell receptor beta chain is from a study of blood T cells in healthy people across ages. Study-wide background: Capturing about one barcoded beta molecule per two T cells was achieved by template switching.

V shed 3 bases and J shed 3 bases, with 11 bases lying between them. This CDR3 has 14 amino acids. Then a second PCR, running about 6 to 12 cycles, was carried out with a sample-barcoded 5' primer and a J-beta primer mix. Each CDR3 protein is one row after TCRdb ran MiXCR on the 5' RACE reads. In the table there are around 940,000 distinct CDR3 sequences, about 53% of which are singletons. Sequencing was done on a sample of blood. This chain uses TRBV12-3 or TRBV12-4 with TRBJ2-5; D is undetermined. The clonotype originates from an older woman in good health. CDR3 DNA: TGTGCCAGCAGTTTGAGAGTGGGCAAAGAGACCCAGTACTTC. The encoded protein is CASSLRVGKETQYF.